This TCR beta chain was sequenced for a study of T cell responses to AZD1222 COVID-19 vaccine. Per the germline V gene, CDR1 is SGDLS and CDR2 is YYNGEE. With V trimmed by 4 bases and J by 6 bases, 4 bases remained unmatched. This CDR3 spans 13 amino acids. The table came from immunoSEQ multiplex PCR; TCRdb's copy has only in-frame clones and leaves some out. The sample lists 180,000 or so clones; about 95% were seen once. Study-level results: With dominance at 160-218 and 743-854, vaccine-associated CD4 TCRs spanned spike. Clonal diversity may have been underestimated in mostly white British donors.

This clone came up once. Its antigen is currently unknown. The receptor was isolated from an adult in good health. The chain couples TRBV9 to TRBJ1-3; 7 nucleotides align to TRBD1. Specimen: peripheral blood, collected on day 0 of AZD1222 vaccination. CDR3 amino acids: CASSQGTVNTIYF. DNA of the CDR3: TGTGCCAGCAGCCAAGGGACAGTAAACACCATATATTTT.